The 13 T cell receptor beta chains reported below all come from one sample, sequenced in a study of early stage breast cancer tumors. The repertoire was sequenced with immunoSEQ multiplex PCR; TCRdb's copy has only in-frame clones and lacks some. The profile shows about 36,000 clones, 74% of them singletons. Sequences were obtained from blood. Receptor source: a person in their sixties or seventies with breast cancer.

This chain joins TRBV11-2 and TRBJ2-7; D is undetermined. V shed 0 bases and J shed 0 bases, with 15 bases lying between them. This CDR3 is built from 17 residues. Germline values: CDR1 SGHAT, CDR2 FQNNGV. This CDR3 reads CASSLDRGWQNSYEQYF. In DNA, the CDR3 is TGTGCCAGCAGCTTAGATCGCGGCTGGCAGAACTCCTACGAGCAGTACTTC.

This clone showed up just a few times. V gene TRBV7-6 combines with J gene TRBJ1-1, with D perhaps matching TRBD1 (5 bases). Germline CDR1 and CDR2: SGHVS and FNYEAQ. V gave up 1 base and J gave up 1 base, with 10 bases separating them. This CDR3 has 15 amino acids. CDR3 sequence reads: CASSLEGLGNTEAFF. The CDR3 region has the DNA TGTGCCAGCAGCTTAGAGGGACTAGGGAACACTGAAGCTTTCTTT. Full variable domain (remainder filled in from reference TRBV7-6 and TRBJ1-1): GAGVSQSPRYKVTKRGQDVALRCDPISGHVSLYWYRQALGQGPEFLTYFNYEAQQDKSGLPNDRFSAERPEGSISTLTIQRTEQRDSAMYRCASSLEGLGNTEAFFGQGTRLTVV.

The chain joins TRBV19 to TRBJ1-2; tentatively, D is TRBD1 (5 bases). The germline V gene encodes CDR1 LNHDA and CDR2 SQIVND (reference sequence). The CDR3 contains 15 residues. With 5 bases removed from V and 4 bases from J, the gap between germline ends came to 17 bases. CDR3 residues: CASSGPWAGLYGYTF. CDR3 coding DNA: TGTGCCAGTAGTGGGCCTTGGGCAGGGCTCTATGGCTACACCTTC.

This rearrangement joins TRBV25-1 to TRBJ1-2; D not resolved. The CDR3 extends over 13 amino acids. Germline V gives CDR1 MGHDK, CDR2 SYGVNS. V lost 3 bases, J lost 3 bases, and 8 bases lay in between. Here the CDR3 reads CASSEGSDYGYTF. CDR3 DNA: TGTGCCAGCAGTGAGGGCTCCGACTATGGCTACACCTTC.

This chain uses TRBV5-1 with TRBJ2-5; 8 nucleotides align to TRBD2. Germline V CDR1 and CDR2: SGHRS, YFSETQ. The trim removed 3 bases at V and 5 bases at J, leaving 3 bases unmatched. This CDR3 is built from 13 residues. This chain's CDR3 is CASSYTGGETQYF. The CDR3 nucleotides are TGCGCCAGCAGCTACACGGGGGGGGAGACCCAGTACTTC. Together with reference TRBV5-1 and TRBJ2-5, the CDR3 gives the full variable domain: KAGVTQTPRYLIKTRGQQVTLSCSPISGHRSVSWYQQTPGQGLQFLFEYFSETQRNKGNFPGRFSGRQFSNSRSEMNVSTLELGDSALYLCASSYTGGETQYFGPGTRLLVL.

In DNA, the CDR3 is TGTGCCAGCAGCTTCCCCGGGACAGGGGGTGTCAATGAGCAGTTCTTC. Translated: CASSFPGTGGVNEQFF. The chain recombines TRBV7-9 with TRBJ2-1, with 11 positions matching TRBD1. V shed 3 bases, J shed 6 bases, and the junction held 7 bases outside the gene matches. CDR3 length: 16 amino acids. The germline CDR1 and CDR2 sequences are SEHNR and FQNEAQ (reference sequence). Drawing the rest from reference TRBV7-9 and TRBJ2-1, the complete variable domain is DTGVSQNPRHKITKRGQNVTFRCDPISEHNRLYWYRQTLGQGPEFLTYFQNEAQLEKSRLLSDRFSAERPKGSFSTLEIQRTEQGDSAMYLCASSFPGTGGVNEQFFGPGTRLTVL.

This chain joins TRBV7-2 and TRBJ2-1, with a tentative D call TRBD1 (5 bases). Trimming pared 1 base from V and 9 bases from J, leaving 16 bases between. The length of the CDR3 is 15 residues. CDR1 SGHTA and CDR2 FQGNSA come from the germline V gene. The chain's CDR3 is CASSLGSTGQFEQFF. Written as DNA, the CDR3 is TGTGCCAGCAGCTTAGGGTCCACCGGACAATTTGAGCAGTTCTTC.

The V and J genes are TRBV11-3 and TRBJ2-1; weak D call: TRBD2 (5 bases). In germline, CDR1 is SGHNT, CDR2 YENEEA. V was trimmed by 5 bases and J by 8 bases, leaving 10 bases between them. The CDR3 length is 12 residues. This CDR3 reads CASSLTDYEQFF. The DNA for the CDR3 is TGTGCCAGCAGCCTGACGGACTATGAGCAGTTCTTC. The variable domain in full, completed from reference TRBV11-3 and TRBJ2-1, reads EAGVVQSPRYKIIEKKQPVAFWCNPISGHNTLYWYLQNLGQGPELLIRYENEEAVDDSQLPKDRFSAERLKGVDSTLKIQPAELGDSAVYLCASSLTDYEQFFGPGTRLTVL.

The rearrangement uses TRBV29-1 and TRBJ2-5, with 7 bases that match TRBD2. The V and J ends lost 0 bases and 5 bases, in that order; junction bases with no gene match: 6. This CDR3 contains 14 residues. Germline-derived CDR1 and CDR2 are SQVTM and ANQGSEA. This CDR3 reads CSVEDFGEGETQYF. The CDR3 bases are TGCAGCGTTGAAGACTTCGGGGAGGGGGAGACCCAGTACTTC.

This clone appeared a few times. This sequence joins TRBV11-1 and TRBJ1-6; D is ambiguous. The germline CDR1 and CDR2 sequences are SGHAT and FQDESV (reference sequence). CDR3 length: 14 amino acids. V shed 6 bases and J shed 10 bases, with 16 bases lying between them. CDR3 bases: TGTGCCAGCAGGATGGCCAGTCCGAGGTCACCCCTCCACTTT. Encoded protein: CASRMASPRSPLHF.

V usage is TRBV5-1 and J usage is TRBJ1-4, with D uncertain. CDR1 and CDR2 from the germline V gene are SGHRS and YFSETQ. CDR3 length: 17 amino acids. Trimming left V 0 bases short and J 7 bases short, with 19 bases between. The CDR3 DNA follows: TGCGCCAGCAGCTTGGTGGCAGTCGGACTAAGAGTTGAAAAACTGTTTTTT. This encodes CASSLVAVGLRVEKLFF.

The V and J genes are TRBV5-6 and TRBJ2-1, with D perhaps assigned TRBD1 or TRBD2 (5 bases each). Germline V gene lookup returns CDR1 SGHDT and CDR2 YYEEEE. V gave up 4 bases and J gave up 16 bases, with 15 bases separating them. The CDR3 is made up of 11 amino acids. The CDR3: CASSRGDLRFF. DNA of the CDR3: TGTGCCAGCAGCCGAGGGGATCTACGATTCTTC.

The J gene is TRBJ1-3, the V gene TRBV19, with TRBD1 identical over 8 bases. Germline lookup yields CDR1 LNHDA and CDR2 SQIVND (reference sequence). V lost 4 bases, J lost 0 bases, and 8 bases stayed unmatched. The CDR3 has 17 amino acids. Here the CDR3 reads CASSRGTGTFSGNTIYF. CDR3 DNA sequence: TGTGCCAGTAGTAGGGGGACAGGCACCTTCTCTGGAAACACCATATATTTT.